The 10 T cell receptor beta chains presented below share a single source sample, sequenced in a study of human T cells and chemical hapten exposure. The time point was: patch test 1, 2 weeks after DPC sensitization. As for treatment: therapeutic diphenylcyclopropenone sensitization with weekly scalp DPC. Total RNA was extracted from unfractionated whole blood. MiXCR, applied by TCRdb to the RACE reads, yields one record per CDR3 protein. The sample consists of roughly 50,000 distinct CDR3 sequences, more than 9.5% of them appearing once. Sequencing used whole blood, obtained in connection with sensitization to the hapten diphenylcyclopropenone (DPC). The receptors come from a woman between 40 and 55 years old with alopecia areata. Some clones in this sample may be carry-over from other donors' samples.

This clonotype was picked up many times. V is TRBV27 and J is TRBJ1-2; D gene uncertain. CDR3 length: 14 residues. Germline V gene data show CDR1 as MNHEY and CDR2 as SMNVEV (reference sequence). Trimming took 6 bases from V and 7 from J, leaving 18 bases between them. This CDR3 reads CASRPDIRLAGYTF. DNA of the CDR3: TGTGCCAGCAGGCCCGACATTAGGCTGGCTGGCTACACCTTC.

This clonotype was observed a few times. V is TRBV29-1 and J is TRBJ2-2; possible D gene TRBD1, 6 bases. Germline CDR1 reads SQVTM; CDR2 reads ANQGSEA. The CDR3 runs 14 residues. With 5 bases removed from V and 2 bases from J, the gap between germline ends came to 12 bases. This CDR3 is CSVLPDRNTGELFF. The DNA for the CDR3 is TGCAGCGTTCTCCCGGACAGAAACACCGGGGAGCTGTTTTTT.

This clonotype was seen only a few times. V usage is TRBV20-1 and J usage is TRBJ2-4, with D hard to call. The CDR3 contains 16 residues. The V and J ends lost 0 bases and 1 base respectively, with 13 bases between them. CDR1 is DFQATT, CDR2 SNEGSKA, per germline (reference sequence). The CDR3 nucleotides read TGCAGTGCTAGAGATAGGCGGATTTGGGCCAAAAACATTCAGTACTTC. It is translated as CSARDRRIWAKNIQYF.

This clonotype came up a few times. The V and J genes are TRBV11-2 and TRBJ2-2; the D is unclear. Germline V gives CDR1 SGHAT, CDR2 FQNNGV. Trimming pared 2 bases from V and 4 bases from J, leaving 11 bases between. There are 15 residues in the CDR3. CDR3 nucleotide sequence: TGTGCCAGCAGCTTAACTAACCTACTCACCGGGGAGCTGTTTTTT. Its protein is CASSLTNLLTGELFF.

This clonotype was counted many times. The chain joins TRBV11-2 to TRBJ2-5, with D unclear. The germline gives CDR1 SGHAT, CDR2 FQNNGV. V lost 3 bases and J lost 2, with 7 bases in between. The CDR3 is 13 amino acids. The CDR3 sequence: CASSLELQETQYF. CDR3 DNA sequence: TGTGCCAGCAGCTTGGAGTTACAAGAGACCCAGTACTTC.

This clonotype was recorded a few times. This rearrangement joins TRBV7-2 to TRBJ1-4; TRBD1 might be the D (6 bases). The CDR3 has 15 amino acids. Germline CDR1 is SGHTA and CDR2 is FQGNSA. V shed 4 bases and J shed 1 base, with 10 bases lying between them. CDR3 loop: CASSSRGVTNEKLFF. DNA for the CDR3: TGTGCCAGCAGCTCCAGGGGAGTAACTAATGAAAAACTGTTTTTT.

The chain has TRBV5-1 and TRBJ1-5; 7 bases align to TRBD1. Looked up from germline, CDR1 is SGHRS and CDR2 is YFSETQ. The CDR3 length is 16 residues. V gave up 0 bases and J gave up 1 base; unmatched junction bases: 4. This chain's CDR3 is CASSLGPGQSNQPQHF. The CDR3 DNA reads TGCGCCAGCAGCTTGGGACCGGGACAGAGCAATCAGCCCCAGCATTTT.

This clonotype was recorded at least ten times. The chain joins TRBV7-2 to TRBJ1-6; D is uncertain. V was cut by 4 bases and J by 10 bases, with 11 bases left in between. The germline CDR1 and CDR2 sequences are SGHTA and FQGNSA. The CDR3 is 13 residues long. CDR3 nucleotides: TGTGCCAGCAGCTCAGACCGACTCTCACCCCTCCACTTT. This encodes CASSSDRLSPLHF.

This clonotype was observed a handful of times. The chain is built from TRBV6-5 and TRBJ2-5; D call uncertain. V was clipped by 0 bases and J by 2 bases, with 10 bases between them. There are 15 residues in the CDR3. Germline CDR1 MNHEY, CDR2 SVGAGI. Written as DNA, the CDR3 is TGTGCCAGCAGTTACTCGAGTTGGGCGCAAGAGACCCAGTACTTC. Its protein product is CASSYSSWAQETQYF.

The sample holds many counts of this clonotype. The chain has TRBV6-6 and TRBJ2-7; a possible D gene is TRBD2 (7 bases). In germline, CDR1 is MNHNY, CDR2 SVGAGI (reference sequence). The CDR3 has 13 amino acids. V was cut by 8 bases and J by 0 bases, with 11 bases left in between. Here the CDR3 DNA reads TGTGCCAGCGGGGGGGGGCACTCCTACGAGCAGTACTTC. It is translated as CASGGGHSYEQYF.